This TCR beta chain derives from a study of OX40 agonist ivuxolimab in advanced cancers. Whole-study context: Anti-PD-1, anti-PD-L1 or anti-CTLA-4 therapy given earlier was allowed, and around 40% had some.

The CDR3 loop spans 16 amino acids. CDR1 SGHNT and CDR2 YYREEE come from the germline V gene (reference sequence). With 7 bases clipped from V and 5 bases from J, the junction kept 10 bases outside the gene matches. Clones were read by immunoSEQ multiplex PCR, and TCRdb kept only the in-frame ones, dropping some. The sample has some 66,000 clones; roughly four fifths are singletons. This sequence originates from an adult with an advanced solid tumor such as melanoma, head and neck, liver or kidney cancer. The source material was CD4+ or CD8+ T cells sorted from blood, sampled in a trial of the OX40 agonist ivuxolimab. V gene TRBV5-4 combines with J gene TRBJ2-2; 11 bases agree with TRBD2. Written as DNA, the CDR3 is TGTGCCAGCTTTCCTAGTAGACTAGCGGGAACCGGGGAGCTGTTTTTT. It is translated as CASFPSRLAGTGELFF.